Listed below are T cell receptor beta chains from one sample, sequenced in a study of T cells in localized non-small cell lung cancer. Produced via immunoSEQ multiplex PCR; TCRdb's table is partial and in-frame only. The top ten clones hold about 2.2% of a sample with under 35,000 clones, about 90% of them seen once. Sequenced material: peripheral blood, taken before any cancer treatment. Every receptor here comes from an older female donor with stage I lung adenocarcinoma. CDR3s include the opening cysteine and the closing phenylalanine or tryptophan. Each record gives: V gene, CDR3 length, CDR3 protein.

v_call: TRBV12-2; cdr3_length: 17; cdr3_aa: CASRLRPGIFSPGELFF
v_call: TRBV4-3; cdr3_length: 19; cdr3_aa: CASSHSRTSAILAKNIQYF
v_call: TRBV2; cdr3_length: 12; cdr3_aa: CASSEATDTQYF
v_call: TRBV20-1; cdr3_length: 11; cdr3_aa: CSAREGTEAFF
v_call: TRBV7-6; cdr3_length: 13; cdr3_aa: CASSLDRVNEQFF
v_call: TRBV7-9; cdr3_length: 17; cdr3_aa: CASSPTEGLTTNEKLFF
v_call: TRBV6-6; cdr3_length: 11; cdr3_aa: CASSRTAKKYF
v_call: TRBV7-8; cdr3_length: 16; cdr3_aa: CASSSRRVSSGNTIYF
v_call: TRBV5-1; cdr3_length: 14; cdr3_aa: CASSASWANTEAFF
v_call: TRBV7-2; cdr3_length: 15; cdr3_aa: CASSSLETGRYEQYF
v_call: TRBV5-1; cdr3_length: 16; cdr3_aa: CASSRGQGAFTGELFF
v_call: TRBV6-1; cdr3_length: 17; cdr3_aa: CASSEALAGGPGDTQYF
v_call: TRBV29-1; cdr3_length: 12; cdr3_aa: CSGGDGNTEAFF
v_call: TRBV10-3; cdr3_length: 15; cdr3_aa: CAISESGTFAPEQYF
v_call: TRBV19; cdr3_length: 15; cdr3_aa: CASIMDRVSGNTIYF
v_call: TRBV13; cdr3_length: 14; cdr3_aa: CASSLVSGDYGYTF
v_call: TRBV14; cdr3_length: 13; cdr3_aa: CASSRGGHYEQYF
v_call: TRBV6-1; cdr3_length: 12; cdr3_aa: CASSTDSYEQYF
v_call: TRBV7-9; cdr3_length: 13; cdr3_aa: CASSLAPGYEQYF
v_call: TRBV6-1; cdr3_length: 15; cdr3_aa: CASSELGQSNQPQHF
v_call: TRBV29-1; cdr3_length: 12; cdr3_aa: CSVIYRGYGYTF
v_call: TRBV5-1; cdr3_length: 14; cdr3_aa: CASSPGQGVYEQYF
v_call: TRBV15; cdr3_length: 15; cdr3_aa: CATSRDRQGPYEQYF
v_call: TRBV19; cdr3_length: 13; cdr3_aa: CASSEGANYGYTF
v_call: TRBV19; cdr3_length: 14; cdr3_aa: CASSIDPTGDEQFF
v_call: TRBV30; cdr3_length: 14; cdr3_aa: CAWGSFFPSSPLHF
v_call: TRBV10-1; cdr3_length: 14; cdr3_aa: CASLRGQGHEKLFF
v_call: TRBV6-5; cdr3_length: 12; cdr3_aa: CASAGEGSPLHF
v_call: TRBV5-8; cdr3_length: 17; cdr3_aa: CASSRGTRRGSNQPQHF
v_call: TRBV6-6; cdr3_length: 16; cdr3_aa: CASSPRALNSGNTIYF
v_call: TRBV30; cdr3_length: 14; cdr3_aa: CAWSVSGGYYEQYF
v_call: TRBV5-1; cdr3_length: 15; cdr3_aa: CASRVITGAREKLFF
v_call: TRBV28; cdr3_length: 13; cdr3_aa: CASSFGTAYEQYF
v_call: TRBV5-1; cdr3_length: 15; cdr3_aa: CASSFLTGGNTEAFF
v_call: TRBV5-8; cdr3_length: 13; cdr3_aa: CASSLSYVQTQYF
v_call: TRBV15; cdr3_length: 15; cdr3_aa: CATSFGDRGPYGYTF
v_call: TRBV6-1; cdr3_length: 13; cdr3_aa: CASTVDPNQPQHF
v_call: TRBV7-2; cdr3_length: 15; cdr3_aa: CASRGTGVRTGELFF
v_call: TRBV19; cdr3_length: 13; cdr3_aa: CASSSGPGYGYTF
v_call: TRBV2; cdr3_length: 14; cdr3_aa: CASKVFGQLYGYTF